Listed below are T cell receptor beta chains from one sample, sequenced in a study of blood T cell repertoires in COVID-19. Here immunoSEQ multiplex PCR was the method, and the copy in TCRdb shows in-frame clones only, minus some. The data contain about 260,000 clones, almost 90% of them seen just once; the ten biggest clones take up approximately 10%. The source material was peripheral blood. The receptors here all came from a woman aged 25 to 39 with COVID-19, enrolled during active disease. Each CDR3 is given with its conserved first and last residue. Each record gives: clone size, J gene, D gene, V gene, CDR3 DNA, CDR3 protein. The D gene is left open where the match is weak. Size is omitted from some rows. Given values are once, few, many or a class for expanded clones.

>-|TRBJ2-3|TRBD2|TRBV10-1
TGCGCCAGCAGGGATAGCGGGAGCCTCACAGATACGCAGTATTTT
CASRDSGSLTDTQYF
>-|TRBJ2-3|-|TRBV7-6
TGTGCCAGCAGCTTAGGGCAGGGGTGGACAGATACGCAGTATTTT
CASSLGQGWTDTQYF
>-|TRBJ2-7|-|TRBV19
TGTGCCAGTAGTATCCCGGGACTTACTTACGAGCAGTACTTC
CASSIPGLTYEQYF
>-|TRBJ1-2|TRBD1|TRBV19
TGTGCCAGTACCATGATGGACAGGGACTCCTATGGCTACACCTTC
CASTMMDRDSYGYTF
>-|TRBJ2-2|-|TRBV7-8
TGTGCCAGCAGCTTAAGACAGGCGAACACCGGGGAGCTGTTTTTT
CASSLRQANTGELFF
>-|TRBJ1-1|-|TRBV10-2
TGCGCCAGCAGTGAGTTCATTCCTACGGGCACTGAAGCTTTCTTT
CASSEFIPTGTEAFF
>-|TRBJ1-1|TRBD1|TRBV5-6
TGTGCCAGCAGCTTCGGGACAGGTTTGAACACTGAAGCTTTCTTT
CASSFGTGLNTEAFF
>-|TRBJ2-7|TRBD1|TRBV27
TGTGCCAGCAGTTTTGGGACAGGGGTAGAGCAGTACTTC
CASSFGTGVEQYF
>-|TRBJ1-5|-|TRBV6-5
TGTGCCAGTAGGAGAGCACTCAATCAGCCCCAGCATTTT
CASRRALNQPQHF
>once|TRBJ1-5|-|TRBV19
TGTGCCAGTAGGCCGGGACTGGGGACCTATTGCAATCAGCCCCAGCATTTT
CASRPGLGTYCNQPQHF
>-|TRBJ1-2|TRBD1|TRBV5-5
TGTGCCAGCAGCTTGGGTGAAGGGACAGGGGGCTTTTATGGCTACACCTTC
CASSLGEGTGGFYGYTF
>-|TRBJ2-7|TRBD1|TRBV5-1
TGCGCCAGCAGCCCCGGACAGGGGGAGGCCTACGAGCAGTACTTC
CASSPGQGEAYEQYF
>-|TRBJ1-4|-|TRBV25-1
TGTGCCAGCAGCAGGCAGGGGCAGCTTAATGAAAAACTGTTTTTT
CASSRQGQLNEKLFF
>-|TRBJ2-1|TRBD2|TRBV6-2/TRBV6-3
TGTGCCAGCAGTTACCGGGGACTAGCGGAGTACAATGAGCAGTTCTTC
CASSYRGLAEYNEQFF
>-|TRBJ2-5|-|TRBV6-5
TGTGCCAGCAGTTACTCGATGGGGGGGGCAACCCAGTACTTC
CASSYSMGGATQYF
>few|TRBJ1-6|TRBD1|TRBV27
TGTGCCAGCAGTATTCAGAAAGGGACAGGGTGGAACTCACCCCTCCACTTT
CASSIQKGTGWNSPLHF
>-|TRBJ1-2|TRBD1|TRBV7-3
TGTGCCAGCAGCCCCGGGACAGGGGTCGGCTACACCTTC
CASSPGTGVGYTF
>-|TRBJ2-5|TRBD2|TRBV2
TGTGCCAGCAGAGCCCCCGGACTAGCGGGAGGGCCGGTAGAGACCCAGTACTTC
CASRAPGLAGGPVETQYF
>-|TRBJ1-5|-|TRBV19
TGTGCCAGTAGTATCGGTCCTCCAGGGTTATATCAGCCCCAGCATTTT
CASSIGPPGLYQPQHF
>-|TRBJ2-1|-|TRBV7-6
TGTGCCAGCAGCCCGGACTCTACAGGGTCGAGCTCCTACAATGAGCAGTTCTTC
CASSPDSTGSSSYNEQFF
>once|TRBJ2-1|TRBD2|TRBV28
TGTGCCAGCAGTTTATACCCCAGGGCTAGCGGGACCTACAATGAGCAGTTCTTC
CASSLYPRASGTYNEQFF
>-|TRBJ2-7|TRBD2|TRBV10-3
TGTGCCATCAGTGAGTCTACTAGCGGGAGGGCGTACGAGCAGTACTTC
CAISESTSGRAYEQYF
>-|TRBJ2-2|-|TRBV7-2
TGTGCCAGCAGCTTCGGGGGAGCCGGGGAGCTGTTTTTT
CASSFGGAGELFF
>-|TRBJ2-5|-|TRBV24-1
TGTGCCACCAGTGCAACAGGGCCCCAAGAGACCCAGTACTTC
CATSATGPQETQYF
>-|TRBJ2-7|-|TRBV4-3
TGCGCCAGCAGCCAAGAGGGGCCTGGGGACTACGAGCAGTACTTC
CASSQEGPGDYEQYF
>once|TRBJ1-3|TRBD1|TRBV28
TGTGCCAGCAGTTTATCGGCAGGGGGGATAGGAAACACCATATATTTT
CASSLSAGGIGNTIYF
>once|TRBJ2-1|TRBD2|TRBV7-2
TGTGCCAGCAGCTTAGATCTAGCGGGAGCCGGTGAGCAGTTCTTC
CASSLDLAGAGEQFF
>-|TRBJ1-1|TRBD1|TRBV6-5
TGTGCCAGCAGGGACAGGATTAACACTGAAGCTTTCTTT
CASRDRINTEAFF
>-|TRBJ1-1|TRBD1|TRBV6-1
TGTGCCAGCAGTGAAGACAGGGGGGACACTGAAGCTTTCTTT
CASSEDRGDTEAFF
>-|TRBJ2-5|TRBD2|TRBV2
TGTGCCAGCAGTGCGACTAGCGGGAGGCAAGAGACCCAGTACTTC
CASSATSGRQETQYF
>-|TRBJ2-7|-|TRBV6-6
TGTGCCAGCAGGGGAGGGGCAGGGGCCTACGAGCAGTACTTC
CASRGGAGAYEQYF
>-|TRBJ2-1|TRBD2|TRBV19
TGTGCCAGTACCAAGGAGGGCTTAGCGGGACCCTCCTACAATGAGCAGTTCTTC
CASTKEGLAGPSYNEQFF
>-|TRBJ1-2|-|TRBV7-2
TGTGCCAGCAGCTTACGTGCGGGATGGGACTATGGCTACACCTTC
CASSLRAGWDYGYTF
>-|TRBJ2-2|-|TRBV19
TGTGCCAGTACCCGTTCCGGGGAGCTGTTTTTT
CASTRSGELFF
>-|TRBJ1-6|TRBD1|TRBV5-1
TGCGCCAGCAGCTTGGGGACAGGGGCCAACTCACCCCTCCACTTT
CASSLGTGANSPLHF
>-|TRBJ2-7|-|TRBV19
TGTGCCAGTAGTATAGGGCTGGGGCCCTACGAGCAGTACTTC
CASSIGLGPYEQYF
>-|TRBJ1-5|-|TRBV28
TGTGCCAGCAGCAGTGACATTCTTAGCAATCAGCCCCAGCATTTT
CASSSDILSNQPQHF
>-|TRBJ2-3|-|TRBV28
TGTGCCAGCAGTTTAGGAGGGAGCACAGATACGCAGTATTTT
CASSLGGSTDTQYF
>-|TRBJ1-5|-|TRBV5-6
TGTGCCAGCAGCTTGGGTGGGGGAGGAGGGTACGGGCAGCCCCAGCATTTT
CASSLGGGGGYGQPQHF
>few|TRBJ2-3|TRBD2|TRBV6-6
TGTGCCAGCGGGGGGGGAGGGCCAGGGACGCAGTATTTT
CASGGGGPGTQYF
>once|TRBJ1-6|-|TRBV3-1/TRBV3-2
TGTGCCAGCAGCCAAGAAAACGGGGTCACTAATTCACCCCTCCACTTT
CASSQENGVTNSPLHF